Shown below are 2 T cell receptor beta chains from a single sample sequenced in a study of human T cells and chemical hapten exposure. Library preparation tagged each individual cDNA molecule with a unique molecular identifier. TCRdb analysed the reads with MiXCR anew, one entry per CDR3 protein. The sample has about 120,000 distinct CDR3 sequences; approximately 9.3% are singletons. Sequencing started from total RNA isolated from unfractionated whole blood. Input material: whole blood. The receptor set was obtained from a human donor in good health. Some clones in this sample may be carry-over from other donors' samples.

This clonotype was counted only a few times. This rearrangement joins TRBV27 to TRBJ2-7; the D gene is possibly TRBD1 (6 bases). V was shortened by 3 bases and J by 6 bases, with 24 bases between the two germline ends. The CDR3 has 17 residues. Germline V gene data show CDR1 as MNHEY and CDR2 as SMNVEV (reference sequence). The chain's CDR3 is CASSLGATAYLGTEQYF. CDR3 DNA sequence: TGTGCCAGCAGTTTGGGGGCTACAGCTTACCTAGGCACCGAGCAGTACTTC.

This clonotype was observed many times. This rearrangement joins TRBV28 to TRBJ1-2; 7 nucleotides match TRBD1. Germline V lookup: CDR1 MDHEN, CDR2 SYDVKM. The CDR3 is 14 residues long. J gave up 8 bases and V 5 bases, and 11 bases lay outside the gene matches. Written as DNA, the CDR3 is TGTGCCAGCAGTCTCGGACAGGTTCTTCTCGGCTACACCTTC. Amino acids: CASSLGQVLLGYTF.